The 10 T cell receptor beta chains reported below all come from one sample, sequenced in a study of blood T cell repertoires in COVID-19. Libraries were prepared by immunoSEQ multiplex PCR; TCRdb keeps only in-frame clonotypes and omits some of them. The sample holds hundreds of thousands of clones, 86% seen once. Sequencing used PBMCs or T cells enriched from blood (not recorded which). These receptors were taken from a woman between 50 and 59 years old in a cohort exposed to, infected with or recovered from COVID-19 (not recorded which).

V usage is TRBV29-1 and J usage is TRBJ2-1, with TRBD2 identical over 8 bases. V shed 1 base, J shed 9 bases, and the junction held 5 bases outside the gene matches. Germline-derived CDR1 and CDR2 are SQVTM and ANQGSEA. CDR3 length: 13 amino acids. The CDR3 coding sequence is TGCAGCGTTGAAGGGACTAGCTATGCTGAGCAGTTCTTC. It specifies CSVEGTSYAEQFF.

J is TRBJ1-4 and V is TRBV28; 12 bases fit TRBD1. V dropped 2 bases and J dropped 8; count of bases not matched to a gene: 9. Germline V gene lookup returns CDR1 MDHEN and CDR2 SYDVKM. The CDR3 consists of 17 residues. The DNA for the CDR3 is TGTGCCAGCAGTTTAGGGGGACAGGGGGCTGGGGGAGAAAAACTGTTTTTT. Translated, it gives CASSLGGQGAGGEKLFF.

This clone was detected once. V usage is TRBV6-2 or TRBV6-3 and J usage is TRBJ1-1; 9 bases are shared with TRBD1. Germline trimming cut 0 bases from V and 8 bases from J; bases unmatched to any gene: 13. The CDR3 extends over 17 amino acids. In germline, CDR1 is MNHEY, CDR2 SVGEGT. CDR3 loop: CASSYSLQLQGAREAFF. In nucleotides, the CDR3 is TGTGCCAGCAGTTACTCACTTCAACTACAGGGGGCCCGCGAAGCTTTCTTT.

The genes are TRBV6-4 and TRBJ2-7; 7 nucleotides line up with TRBD1. V shed 2 bases and J 6 bases; nucleotides not matched to a gene: 10. Germline assignment: CDR1 MRHNA and CDR2 SNTAGT. The CDR3 consists of 15 residues. This CDR3 is CASSDRTGEVGEQYF. Written as DNA, the CDR3 is TGTGCCAGCAGTGACCGCACAGGGGAAGTGGGCGAGCAGTACTTC.

This chain links TRBV7-9 with TRBJ1-1; D ambiguous. CDR3 size: 13 residues. CDR1 is SEHNR, CDR2 FQNEAQ, per germline (reference sequence). Trimming shortened V by 4 bases and J by 11 bases, and 17 bases separated the two germline ends. CDR3 loop: CASSSDGVRGAFF. In DNA form, the CDR3 reads TGTGCCAGCAGCTCGGACGGGGTTCGCGGCGCTTTCTTT.

A few counts support this clone. The CDR3 spells CASSASGEQFF. CDR3 coding DNA: TGTGCCAGCAGCGCCTCCGGGGAGCAGTTCTTC. The rearrangement links TRBV9 to TRBJ2-1, with D unresolved. Germline V lookup: CDR1 SGDLS, CDR2 YYNGEE. V gave up 3 bases and J gave up 10 bases, with 8 bases separating them. The CDR3 consists of 11 residues.

The genes are TRBV11-1 and TRBJ1-2, with a tentative D call TRBD1 (5 bases). The CDR3 extends over 15 amino acids. Germline V gene sequence: CDR1 SGHAT, CDR2 FQDESV (reference sequence). The V and J ends lost 5 bases and 4 bases respectively, with 17 bases between them. The DNA of the CDR3 is TGTGCCAGCAGCCTTGCAGGGCAGTTACTCTATGGCTACACCTTC. Its translation: CASSLAGQLLYGYTF.

This sequence joins TRBV5-5 and TRBJ1-5; D not certain. This CDR3 comprises 15 residues. With 0 bases removed from V and 3 bases from J, the gap between germline ends came to 10 bases. Germline V gene data show CDR1 as SGHKS and CDR2 as YYEKEE (reference sequence). This chain's CDR3 is CASSLADNVNQPQHF. The CDR3 bases are TGTGCCAGCAGCTTGGCAGACAACGTCAATCAGCCCCAGCATTTT.

This clone was detected only a few times. The genes are TRBV28 and TRBJ2-7; TRBD1 agrees at 7 bases. This CDR3 spans 15 amino acids. Germline values: CDR1 MDHEN, CDR2 SYDVKM. Losses at the gene ends were 2 bases for V and 8 bases for J; bases not matched to a gene: 12. The CDR3 here is CASSLLLGTDGKQYF. The CDR3 DNA reads TGTGCCAGCAGTTTACTTCTAGGGACAGATGGGAAGCAGTACTTC.

V usage is TRBV7-9 and J usage is TRBJ1-5; D perhaps matches TRBD1 (5 bases). The CDR3 totals 14 residues. Per the germline V gene, CDR1 is SEHNR and CDR2 is FQNEAQ (reference sequence). Trimming took off 1 base at V and 9 bases at J, with 13 bases between the two ends. The CDR3 spells CASSLGSGRWPQHF. The CDR3 DNA follows: TGTGCCAGCAGCTTAGGGTCAGGGAGGTGGCCCCAGCATTTT.